These 20 T cell receptor beta chains were all obtained from the same sample, sequenced in a study of blood T cells in healthy people across ages. Next came a second PCR, run for about 6 to 11 cycles, which used a sample-barcoded 5' primer along with a J-beta primer mix. TCRdb redid the calling of the 5' RACE reads with MiXCR, one entry per CDR3 protein. This table has about 750,000 distinct CDR3 sequences, roughly 50% appearing once. The material sequenced was blood. The receptors originated from an elderly man in good health.

The rearrangement links TRBV13 to TRBJ2-4, with TRBD2 matching over 8 bases. Near its end, the DNA agrees better with TRBJ2-7, so the J call may be wrong. Germline V gives CDR1 PRHDT, CDR2 FYEKMQ (reference sequence). The CDR3 covers 15 residues. The CDR3 here is CASSVVLADAYEQYF. CDR3 DNA: TGTGCCAGCAGCGTAGTACTAGCGGACGCCTACGAGCAGTACTTC.

J is TRBJ2-3 and V is TRBV28; 12 nucleotides agree with TRBD2. The CDR3 extends over 15 amino acids. The germline CDR1 and CDR2 sequences are MDHEN and SYDVKM. Here the CDR3 reads CVLVGLAGGNRYAYF. CDR3 in DNA: TGTGTCCTCGTTGGTCTAGCGGGAGGGAACAGATACGCGTATTTT.

The table lists this clonotype with a few counts. The V gene is TRBV6-6, the J gene TRBJ2-5, with TRBD2 identical over 7 bases. This CDR3 is built from 15 residues. V trimming: 6 bases; J trimming: 2 bases; junction bases outside the gene matches: 9. Per the germline V gene, CDR1 is MNHNY and CDR2 is SVGAGI (reference sequence). This chain's CDR3 is CASSLLGAGQETQYF. CDR3 bases: TGTGCCAGCAGCTTACTAGGAGCGGGGCAAGAGACCCAGTACTTC.

The chain employs TRBV12-3 or TRBV12-4 and TRBJ2-7; 7 bases agree with TRBD1. The CDR3 consists of 14 residues. The V segment lost 5 bases and the J segment 3 bases; nucleotides outside the gene matches: 7. CDR3 DNA sequence: TGTGCCAGCAGTCGGGACAGACAAAACTACGAGCAGTACTTC. Its protein product is CASSRDRQNYEQYF.

This clonotype was counted a few times. This sequence joins TRBV10-3 and TRBJ2-7, with D maybe TRBD1 (5 bases). This CDR3 has 15 amino acids. The germline CDR1 and CDR2 sequences are ENHRY and SYGVKD. Trimming pared 1 base from V and 2 bases from J, leaving 12 bases between. CDR3 in amino acids: CAISEWVDKTYEQYF. CDR3 coding DNA: TGTGCCATCAGTGAGTGGGTGGACAAAACCTACGAGCAGTACTTC.

At least ten counts were recorded for this clonotype. The chain recombines TRBV12-3 or TRBV12-4 with TRBJ1-2, with D possibly matching TRBD1 (5 bases). The V gene lost 1 base and the J gene lost 8 bases, with 11 bases spanning the gap. This CDR3 comprises 13 residues. DNA of the CDR3: TGTGCCAGCAGTTTAGTAGGGGCGTGGGGCTACACCTTC. Amino acid sequence: CASSLVGAWGYTF.

This clonotype was seen at least ten times. The gene calls are TRBV20-1 and TRBJ2-1; D not certain. Germline lookup yields CDR1 DFQATT and CDR2 SNEGSKA (reference sequence). The CDR3 runs to 11 residues. The germline V and J ends were trimmed by 3 bases and 7 bases, with 7 bases remaining between them. CDR3 region: CSARLVNEQFF. Here the CDR3 DNA reads TGCAGTGCTAGGTTGGTGAATGAGCAGTTCTTC.

The V and J genes are TRBV28 and TRBJ1-5; 7 bases are a match to TRBD1. CDR3 length: 15 residues. The trim removed 7 bases at V and 5 bases at J, leaving 11 bases unmatched. Germline values: CDR1 MDHEN, CDR2 SYDVKM. In nucleotides, the CDR3 is TGTGCCAGCACCTCCCCGACAGGGAAGCATCAGCCCCAGCATTTT. Protein product: CASTSPTGKHQPQHF.

The rearrangement links TRBV29-1 to TRBJ2-4; D unclear. Judging by the DNA end, TRBJ2-7 fits better; the J call may be wrong. CDR1 SQVTM and CDR2 ANQGSEA come from the germline V gene. CDR3 size: 15 residues. CDR3 sequence: CSVELYEAGPYEQYF. CDR3 nucleotides: TGCAGCGTTGAGCTCTACGAGGCCGGACCCTACGAGCAGTACTTC.

This clonotype has only a few counts. The CDR3 loop is CASTRGTEAFF. DNA of the CDR3: TGTGCCAGTACGCGGGGCACTGAAGCTTTCTTT. The chain couples TRBV9 to TRBJ1-1; no clear D gene. The CDR3 totals 11 residues. V dropped 8 bases and J dropped 4 bases, with 9 bases sitting between them. Germline lookup yields CDR1 SGDLS and CDR2 YYNGEE.

This clonotype came up a few times. The rearrangement uses TRBV27 and TRBJ1-4; a weak D match, TRBD1 (5 bases). V lost 6 bases, J lost 0 bases, and 11 bases lay in between. The CDR3 extends over 15 amino acids. Germline V gene sequence: CDR1 MNHEY, CDR2 SMNVEV (reference sequence). CDR3 sequence (DNA): TGTGCCAGCAGGCGGGGGGGGGCAACTAATGAAAAACTGTTTTTT. Protein sequence: CASRRGGATNEKLFF.

This chain connects TRBV27 to TRBJ1-4; D is uncertain. V was trimmed by 5 bases and J by 8 bases, leaving 15 bases between them. Looked up from germline, CDR1 is MNHEY and CDR2 is SMNVEV (reference sequence). The CDR3 length is 14 residues. CDR3 sequence (DNA): TGTGCCAGCAGTCCACCGCTGGGAGCAGAAAAACTGTTTTTT. It is translated as CASSPPLGAEKLFF.

The V call is TRBV11-3, the J call TRBJ2-1; D is undetermined. The CDR3 covers 13 residues. Germline V CDR1 and CDR2: SGHNT, YENEEA. Trimming cost V 5 bases and J 7 bases, with 12 bases left between them. The CDR3 loop is CASSPYGVNEQFF. The CDR3, as DNA: TGTGCCAGCAGCCCCTATGGGGTTAATGAGCAGTTCTTC.

V is TRBV6-2 or TRBV6-3 and J is TRBJ2-7, with TRBD1 identical over 7 bases. Germline-derived CDR1 and CDR2 are MNHEY and SVGEGT. V lost 5 bases and J lost 3; bases outside the gene matches: 10. The CDR3 is made up of 15 amino acids. Here the CDR3 reads CASSTLAGGHYEQYF. DNA of the CDR3: TGTGCCAGCAGTACCCTGGCAGGGGGACACTACGAGCAGTACTTC.

On this clonotype itself: One junction end does not reproduce the germline sequence, and a read error may be involved. This rearrangement joins TRBV5-5 to TRBJ2-1; perhaps TRBD1 as D (7 bases). Germline V lookup: CDR1 SGHKS, CDR2 YYEKEE (reference sequence). The CDR3 runs to 16 residues. CDR3 coding DNA: TGTGCCAGCAGCTCTGCCTCAGGGGGGTCCAATAATGGGCAGTTCTTC. Residues: CASSSASGGSNNGQFF. The entire variable domain, with the rest obtained from reference TRBV5-5 and TRBJ2-1, is as follows: DAGVTQSPTHLIKTRGQQVTLRCSPISGHKSVSWYQQVLGQGPQFIFQYYEKEERGRGNFPDRFSARQFPNYSSELNVNALLLGDSALYLCASSSASGGSNNGQFFGPGTRLTVL.

This clonotype was recorded a few times. The chain is built from TRBV5-1 and TRBJ2-5; 10 bases match TRBD2. This CDR3 has 15 amino acids. Germline trimming cut 5 bases from V and 2 bases from J; bases unmatched to any gene: 6. Germline-derived CDR1 and CDR2 are SGHRS and YFSETQ. The CDR3 DNA follows: TGCGCCAGCAGTTCTAGCGGGAGTTGGCAAGAGACCCAGTACTTC. It is translated as CASSSSGSWQETQYF.

This rearrangement joins TRBV6-1 to TRBJ2-1, with 7 bases that match TRBD2. Trimming at V came to 1 base and at J to 15 bases, leaving 6 bases not matched to a gene. Germline CDR1 and CDR2: MNHNS and SASEGT. This CDR3 comprises 12 residues. The CDR3 nucleotides are TGTGCCAGCAGTGAAGGGGGGGGGTTGTGGTTCTTC. Its translation: CASSEGGGLWFF.

The rearrangement uses TRBV10-3 and TRBJ2-1, with 11 bases that match TRBD1. J gave up 6 bases and V 3 bases, and 4 bases lay outside the gene matches. Germline CDR1 ENHRY, CDR2 SYGVKD. The CDR3 loop spans 15 amino acids. CDR3 loop: CAISDPGTGGNEQFF. As DNA, the CDR3 is TGTGCCATCAGTGATCCCGGGACAGGGGGCAATGAGCAGTTCTTC.

The V and J genes are TRBV6-1 and TRBJ1-2; TRBD1 might be the D (5 bases). This CDR3 comprises 13 residues. Deletions cut 6 bases from V and 12 bases from J, with 20 bases between. From germline, CDR1 is MNHNS and CDR2 SASEGT. CDR3 in amino acids: CASSPGSSPPNTF. For the CDR3, the DNA is TGTGCCAGCAGCCCAGGGTCCAGCCCACCCAACACCTTC.

J is TRBJ2-7 and V is TRBV5-1; D gene ambiguous. V lost 4 bases to trimming and J lost 0 bases, with 11 bases between them. Germline CDR1 reads SGHRS; CDR2 reads YFSETQ. There are 14 residues in the CDR3. CDR3 sequence reads: CASSPKTASYEQYF. CDR3 sequence (DNA): TGCGCCAGCAGCCCCAAGACGGCCTCCTACGAGCAGTACTTC.